This T cell receptor (beta chain) was sequenced for a study of blood T cell repertoires in COVID-19. CDR3 length: 14 amino acids. Trimming removed 3 bases at V and 0 bases at J, with 8 bases between. Germline CDR1 reads LNHDA; CDR2 reads SQIVND (reference sequence). TCRdb's copy holds only in-frame clones and misses some; the assay was immunoSEQ multiplex PCR. The sample records roughly 180,000 clones, approximately 81% being singletons. Input material: peripheral blood. The sequence derives from a woman in her 50s with COVID-19, enrolled during active disease. The V call is TRBV19, the J call TRBJ1-1; no firm D call. For the CDR3, the DNA is TGTGCCAGTAGTATCCCGGGGATGAACACTGAAGCTTTCTTT. Translating gives CASSIPGMNTEAFF.